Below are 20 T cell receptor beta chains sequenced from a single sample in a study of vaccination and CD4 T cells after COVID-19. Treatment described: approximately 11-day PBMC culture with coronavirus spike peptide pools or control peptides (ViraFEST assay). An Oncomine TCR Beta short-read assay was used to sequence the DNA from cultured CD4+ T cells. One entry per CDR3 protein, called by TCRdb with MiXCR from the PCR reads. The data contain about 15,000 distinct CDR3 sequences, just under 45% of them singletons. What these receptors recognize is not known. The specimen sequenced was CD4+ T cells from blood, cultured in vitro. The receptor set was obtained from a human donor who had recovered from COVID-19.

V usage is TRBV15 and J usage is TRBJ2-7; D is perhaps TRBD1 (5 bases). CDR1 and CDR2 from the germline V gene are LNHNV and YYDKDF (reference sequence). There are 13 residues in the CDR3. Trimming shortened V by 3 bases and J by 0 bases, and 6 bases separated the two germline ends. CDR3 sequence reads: CATSRDTSYEQYF. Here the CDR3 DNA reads TGTGCCACCAGCAGGGACACCTCCTACGAGCAGTACTTC.

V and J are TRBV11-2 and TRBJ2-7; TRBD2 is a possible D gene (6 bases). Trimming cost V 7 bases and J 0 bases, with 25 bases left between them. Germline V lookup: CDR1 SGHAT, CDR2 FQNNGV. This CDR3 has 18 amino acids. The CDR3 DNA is TGTGCCAGCACCCCTAGCCCGGGGGTGAAGAGACACTCCTACGAGCAGTACTTC. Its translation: CASTPSPGVKRHSYEQYF.

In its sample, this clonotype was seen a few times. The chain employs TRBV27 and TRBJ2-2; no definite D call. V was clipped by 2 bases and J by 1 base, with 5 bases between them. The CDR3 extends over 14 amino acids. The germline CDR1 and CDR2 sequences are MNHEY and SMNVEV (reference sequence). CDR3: CASSLLGNTGELFF. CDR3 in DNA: TGTGCCAGCAGTTTACTAGGGAACACCGGGGAGCTGTTTTTT.

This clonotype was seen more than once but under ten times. CDR3 nucleotides: TGTGCCAGCAGCTTAGAGCCGAACACCGGGGAGCTGTTTTTT. This sequence encodes CASSLEPNTGELFF. This chain connects TRBV7-3 to TRBJ2-2; D gene uncertain. The V and J ends lost 2 bases and 0 bases respectively, with 4 bases between them. This CDR3 contains 14 residues. Germline V gene sequence: CDR1 SGHTA, CDR2 FQGTGA.

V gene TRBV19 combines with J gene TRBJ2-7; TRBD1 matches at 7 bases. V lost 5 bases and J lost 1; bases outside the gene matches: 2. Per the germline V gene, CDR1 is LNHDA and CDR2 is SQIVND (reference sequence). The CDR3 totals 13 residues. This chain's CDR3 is CASSSGGSYEQYF. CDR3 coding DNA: TGTGCCAGTAGTTCAGGGGGTTCCTACGAGCAGTACTTC.

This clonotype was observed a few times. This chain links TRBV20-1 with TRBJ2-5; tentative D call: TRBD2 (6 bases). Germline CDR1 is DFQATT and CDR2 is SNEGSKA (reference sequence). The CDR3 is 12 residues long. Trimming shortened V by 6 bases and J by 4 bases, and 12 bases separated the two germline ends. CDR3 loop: CSAGGNGETQYF. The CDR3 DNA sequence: TGCAGTGCCGGCGGGAACGGAGAGACCCAGTACTTC.

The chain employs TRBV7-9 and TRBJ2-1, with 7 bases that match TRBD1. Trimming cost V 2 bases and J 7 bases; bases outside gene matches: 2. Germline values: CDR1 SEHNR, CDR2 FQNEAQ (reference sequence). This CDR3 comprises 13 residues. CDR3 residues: CASSLTGVNEQFF. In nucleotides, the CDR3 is TGTGCCAGCAGCTTAACAGGGGTTAATGAGCAGTTCTTC. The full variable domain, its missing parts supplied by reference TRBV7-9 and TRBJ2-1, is DTGVSQNPRHKITKRGQNVTFRCDPISEHNRLYWYRQTLGQGPEFLTYFQNEAQLEKSRLLSDRFSAERPKGSFSTLEIQRTEQGDSAMYLCASSLTGVNEQFFGPGTRLTVL.

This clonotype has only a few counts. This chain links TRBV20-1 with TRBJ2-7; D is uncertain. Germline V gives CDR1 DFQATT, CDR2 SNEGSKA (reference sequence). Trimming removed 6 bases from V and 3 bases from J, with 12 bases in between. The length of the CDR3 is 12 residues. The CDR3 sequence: CSALAGGYEQYF. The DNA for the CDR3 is TGCAGTGCCCTGGCCGGTGGCTACGAGCAGTACTTC.

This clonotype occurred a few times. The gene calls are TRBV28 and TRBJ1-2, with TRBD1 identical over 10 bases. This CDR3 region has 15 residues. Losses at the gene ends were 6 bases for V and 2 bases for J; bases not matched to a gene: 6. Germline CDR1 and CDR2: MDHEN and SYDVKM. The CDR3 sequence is CASSPDRGRNYGYTF. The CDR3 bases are TGTGCCAGCAGCCCCGACAGGGGGCGGAACTATGGCTACACCTTC.

CDR3 in DNA: TGTGCCAGCAGTTCCTTTTTCGGGACAGGGCGGGAGACCCAGTACTTC. It translates to CASSSFFGTGRETQYF. The chain joins TRBV12-3 or TRBV12-4 to TRBJ2-5; 9 bases line up with TRBD1. V shed 4 bases, J shed 5 bases, and the junction held 11 bases outside the gene matches. This CDR3 spans 16 amino acids.

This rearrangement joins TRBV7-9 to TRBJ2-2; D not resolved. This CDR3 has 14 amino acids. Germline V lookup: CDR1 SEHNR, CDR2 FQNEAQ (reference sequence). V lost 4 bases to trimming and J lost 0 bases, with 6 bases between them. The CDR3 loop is CASSSRTNTGELFF. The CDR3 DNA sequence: TGTGCCAGCAGCTCGCGGACGAACACCGGGGAGCTGTTTTTT.

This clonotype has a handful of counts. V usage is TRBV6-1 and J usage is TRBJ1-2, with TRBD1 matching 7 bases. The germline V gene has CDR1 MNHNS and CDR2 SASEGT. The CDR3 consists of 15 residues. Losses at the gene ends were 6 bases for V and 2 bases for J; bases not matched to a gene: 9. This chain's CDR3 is CASSRIARGNYGYTF. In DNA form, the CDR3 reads TGTGCCAGCAGCCGTATTGCCAGGGGGAACTATGGCTACACCTTC.

CDR3 nucleotide sequence: TGCAGTGCTAGAGTTATTCCGGGGGGCCTCACAGATACGCAGTATTTT. It encodes CSARVIPGGLTDTQYF. This chain uses TRBV20-1 with TRBJ2-3, with a weak D call TRBD2 (7 bases). Deletions cut 1 base from V and 2 bases from J, with 16 bases between. The CDR3 loop spans 16 amino acids. The germline V gene has CDR1 DFQATT and CDR2 SNEGSKA (reference sequence).

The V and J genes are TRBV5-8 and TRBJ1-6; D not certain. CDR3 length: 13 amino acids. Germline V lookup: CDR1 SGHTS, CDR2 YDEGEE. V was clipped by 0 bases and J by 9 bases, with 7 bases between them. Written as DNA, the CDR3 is TGTGCCAGCAGCTTGGAGGGCCCTTCACCCCTCCACTTT. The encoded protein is CASSLEGPSPLHF.

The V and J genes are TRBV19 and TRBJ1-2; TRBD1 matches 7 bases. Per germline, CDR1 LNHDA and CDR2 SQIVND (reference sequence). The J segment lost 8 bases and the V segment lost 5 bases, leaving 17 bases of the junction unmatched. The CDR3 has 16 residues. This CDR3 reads CASSEGGHSGQDGYTF. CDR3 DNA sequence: TGTGCCAGTAGTGAGGGAGGGCATTCTGGACAGGACGGCTACACCTTC.

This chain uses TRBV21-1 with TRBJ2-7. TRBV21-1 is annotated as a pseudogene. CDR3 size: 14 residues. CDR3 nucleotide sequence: TGTGCCAGCAGCAAACAAAGGTTCGGAGAAGAGCAGTACTTC. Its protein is CASSKQRFGEEQYF.

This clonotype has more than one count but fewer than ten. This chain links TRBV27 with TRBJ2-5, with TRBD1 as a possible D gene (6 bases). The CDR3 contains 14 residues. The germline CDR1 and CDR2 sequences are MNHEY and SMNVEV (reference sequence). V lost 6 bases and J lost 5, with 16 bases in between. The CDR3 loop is CASRIQGFIETQYF. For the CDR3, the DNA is TGTGCCAGCAGAATACAGGGTTTCATCGAGACCCAGTACTTC.

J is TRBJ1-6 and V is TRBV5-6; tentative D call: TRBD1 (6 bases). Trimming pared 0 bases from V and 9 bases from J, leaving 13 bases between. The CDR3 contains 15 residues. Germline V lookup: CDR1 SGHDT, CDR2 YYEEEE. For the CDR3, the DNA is TGTGCCAGCAGCTTGGTACAGGGTTTTCGTTCACCCCTCCACTTT. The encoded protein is CASSLVQGFRSPLHF. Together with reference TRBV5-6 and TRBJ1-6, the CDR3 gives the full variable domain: DAGVTQSPTHLIKTRGQQVTLRCSPKSGHDTVSWYQQALGQGPQFIFQYYEEEERQRGNFPDRFSGHQFPNYSSELNVNALLLGDSALYLCASSLVQGFRSPLHFGNGTRLTVT.

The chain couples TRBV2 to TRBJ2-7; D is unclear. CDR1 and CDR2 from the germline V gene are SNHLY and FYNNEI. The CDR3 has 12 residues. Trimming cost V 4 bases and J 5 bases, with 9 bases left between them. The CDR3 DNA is TGTGCCAGCAGTGTGCGTGGGGACGAGCAGTACTTC. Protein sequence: CASSVRGDEQYF. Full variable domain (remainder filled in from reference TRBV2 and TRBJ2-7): EPEVTQTPSHQVTQMGQEVILRCVPISNHLYFYWYRQILGQKVEFLVSFYNNEISEKSEIFDDQFSVERPDGSNFTLKIRSTKLEDSAMYFCASSVRGDEQYFGPGTRLTVT.

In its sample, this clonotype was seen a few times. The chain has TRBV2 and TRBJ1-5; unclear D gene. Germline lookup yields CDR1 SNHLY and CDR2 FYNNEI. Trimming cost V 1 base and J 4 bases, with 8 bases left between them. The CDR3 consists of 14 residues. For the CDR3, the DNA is TGTGCCAGCAGTGAAGGAGACACGAATCAGCCCCAGCATTTT. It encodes CASSEGDTNQPQHF.